This is a list of T cell receptor beta chains from one sample in a study of T cell responses to AZD1222 COVID-19 vaccine. Produced via immunoSEQ multiplex PCR; TCRdb's table is partial and in-frame only. Of roughly 180,000 clones in the sample, 94% were seen once. The source material was peripheral blood, sampled on day 0 of AZD1222 vaccination. The receptor set was obtained from an adult in good health. Each CDR3 is given without its conserved first and last residue. Each record gives: CDR3 protein, V gene, D gene, J gene, CDR3 length. The D gene is left open where the match is weak.

cdr3_aa: ASSPRGVDEQY
v_call: TRBV9
d_call: NA
j_call: TRBJ2-7
cdr3_length: 11

cdr3_aa: ASGKDYERGEQY
v_call: TRBV3-1/TRBV3-2
d_call: NA
j_call: TRBJ2-7
cdr3_length: 12

cdr3_aa: ASSSGTWGETQY
v_call: TRBV7-9
d_call: NA
j_call: TRBJ2-5
cdr3_length: 12

cdr3_aa: ASSLVFGTAVGYT
v_call: TRBV28
d_call: TRBD1
j_call: TRBJ1-2
cdr3_length: 13

cdr3_aa: ASSSYGTSGRGYNEQF
v_call: TRBV19
d_call: TRBD2
j_call: TRBJ2-1
cdr3_length: 16

cdr3_aa: ASSLAALGGLAAF
v_call: TRBV5-1
d_call: TRBD1
j_call: TRBJ2-1
cdr3_length: 13

cdr3_aa: ASSEFTGSQPQH
v_call: TRBV10-2
d_call: NA
j_call: TRBJ1-5
cdr3_length: 12

cdr3_aa: ASSAINNEQF
v_call: TRBV5-4
d_call: NA
j_call: TRBJ2-1
cdr3_length: 10

cdr3_aa: ASSPWGGINTEAF
v_call: TRBV6-5
d_call: NA
j_call: TRBJ1-1
cdr3_length: 13

cdr3_aa: ASGRGQGNTIY
v_call: TRBV7-9
d_call: TRBD1
j_call: TRBJ1-3
cdr3_length: 11

cdr3_aa: ASSSAGGGGELF
v_call: TRBV7-3
d_call: NA
j_call: TRBJ2-2
cdr3_length: 12

cdr3_aa: ASGGQPVYGYT
v_call: TRBV7-9
d_call: NA
j_call: TRBJ1-2
cdr3_length: 11

cdr3_aa: ASSEDPGTWDGYT
v_call: TRBV10-1
d_call: NA
j_call: TRBJ1-2
cdr3_length: 13

cdr3_aa: ASQQGRFDNEQF
v_call: TRBV18
d_call: NA
j_call: TRBJ2-1
cdr3_length: 12

cdr3_aa: ASIWLEQF
v_call: TRBV27
d_call: NA
j_call: TRBJ2-1
cdr3_length: 8

cdr3_aa: ASSTDRGNEKLF
v_call: TRBV28
d_call: TRBD1
j_call: TRBJ1-4
cdr3_length: 12

cdr3_aa: ASSPQPEAYGYT
v_call: TRBV7-9
d_call: NA
j_call: TRBJ1-2
cdr3_length: 12

cdr3_aa: ASSQLSRGQEG
v_call: TRBV7-8
d_call: TRBD1
j_call: TRBJ2-7
cdr3_length: 11

cdr3_aa: ASSLGSLGIYNEQF
v_call: TRBV5-1
d_call: NA
j_call: TRBJ2-1
cdr3_length: 14

cdr3_aa: ASSEALTGLNSPLH
v_call: TRBV6-1
d_call: TRBD1
j_call: TRBJ1-6
cdr3_length: 14

cdr3_aa: ASQRESGLVNEQF
v_call: TRBV19
d_call: TRBD2
j_call: TRBJ2-1
cdr3_length: 13

cdr3_aa: ASSLAGEDGYT
v_call: TRBV7-6
d_call: NA
j_call: TRBJ1-2
cdr3_length: 11

cdr3_aa: ASSLAWTGDTEAF
v_call: TRBV5-1
d_call: TRBD1
j_call: TRBJ1-1
cdr3_length: 13

cdr3_aa: ASTTPGGGEQF
v_call: TRBV28
d_call: NA
j_call: TRBJ2-1
cdr3_length: 11

cdr3_aa: AIKIGGSGAYEQY
v_call: TRBV10-3
d_call: TRBD2
j_call: TRBJ2-7
cdr3_length: 13

cdr3_aa: ASSLKWGEAF
v_call: TRBV28
d_call: NA
j_call: TRBJ1-1
cdr3_length: 10

cdr3_aa: ASSEVRTGGYQF
v_call: TRBV2
d_call: NA
j_call: TRBJ2-1
cdr3_length: 12

cdr3_aa: ASSGGDYEQY
v_call: TRBV7-6
d_call: NA
j_call: TRBJ2-7
cdr3_length: 10

cdr3_aa: ASSLLGQGNTEAF
v_call: TRBV5-1
d_call: NA
j_call: TRBJ1-1
cdr3_length: 13

cdr3_aa: ASSPDGVYEQY
v_call: TRBV12-3/TRBV12-4
d_call: NA
j_call: TRBJ2-7
cdr3_length: 11

cdr3_aa: AIRGGGGEKLF
v_call: TRBV10-3
d_call: NA
j_call: TRBJ1-4
cdr3_length: 11

cdr3_aa: AGARGTGPYEQY
v_call: TRBV28
d_call: TRBD1
j_call: TRBJ2-7
cdr3_length: 12

cdr3_aa: ASSLQLLGLSGYT
v_call: TRBV6-5
d_call: NA
j_call: TRBJ1-2
cdr3_length: 13

cdr3_aa: ASSQGDRWGRDGYT
v_call: TRBV5-5
d_call: TRBD1
j_call: TRBJ1-2
cdr3_length: 14

cdr3_aa: ASSLTADTEAF
v_call: TRBV7-9
d_call: NA
j_call: TRBJ1-1
cdr3_length: 11

cdr3_aa: ASSAPKYTEAF
v_call: TRBV28
d_call: NA
j_call: TRBJ1-1
cdr3_length: 11

cdr3_aa: ASSFGTGYQETQY
v_call: TRBV5-1
d_call: NA
j_call: TRBJ2-5
cdr3_length: 13

cdr3_aa: ASSQGPPGSSYEQY
v_call: TRBV14
d_call: NA
j_call: TRBJ2-7
cdr3_length: 14

cdr3_aa: ASSDPGQGVNQPQH
v_call: TRBV6-1
d_call: TRBD1
j_call: TRBJ1-5
cdr3_length: 14

cdr3_aa: AWRHLGDGTEAF
v_call: TRBV30
d_call: NA
j_call: TRBJ1-1
cdr3_length: 12

cdr3_aa: ASSDPGTSWGYT
v_call: TRBV6-1
d_call: NA
j_call: TRBJ1-2
cdr3_length: 12

cdr3_aa: ASSVGVAGGPLNEQF
v_call: TRBV9
d_call: TRBD2
j_call: TRBJ2-1
cdr3_length: 15

cdr3_aa: ASSQWDRGLSGELF
v_call: TRBV28
d_call: TRBD1
j_call: TRBJ2-2
cdr3_length: 14

cdr3_aa: ASSQKQGIHTEAF
v_call: TRBV28
d_call: TRBD1
j_call: TRBJ1-1
cdr3_length: 13

cdr3_aa: ASSLASGRLGDYEQY
v_call: TRBV7-9
d_call: TRBD2
j_call: TRBJ2-7
cdr3_length: 15